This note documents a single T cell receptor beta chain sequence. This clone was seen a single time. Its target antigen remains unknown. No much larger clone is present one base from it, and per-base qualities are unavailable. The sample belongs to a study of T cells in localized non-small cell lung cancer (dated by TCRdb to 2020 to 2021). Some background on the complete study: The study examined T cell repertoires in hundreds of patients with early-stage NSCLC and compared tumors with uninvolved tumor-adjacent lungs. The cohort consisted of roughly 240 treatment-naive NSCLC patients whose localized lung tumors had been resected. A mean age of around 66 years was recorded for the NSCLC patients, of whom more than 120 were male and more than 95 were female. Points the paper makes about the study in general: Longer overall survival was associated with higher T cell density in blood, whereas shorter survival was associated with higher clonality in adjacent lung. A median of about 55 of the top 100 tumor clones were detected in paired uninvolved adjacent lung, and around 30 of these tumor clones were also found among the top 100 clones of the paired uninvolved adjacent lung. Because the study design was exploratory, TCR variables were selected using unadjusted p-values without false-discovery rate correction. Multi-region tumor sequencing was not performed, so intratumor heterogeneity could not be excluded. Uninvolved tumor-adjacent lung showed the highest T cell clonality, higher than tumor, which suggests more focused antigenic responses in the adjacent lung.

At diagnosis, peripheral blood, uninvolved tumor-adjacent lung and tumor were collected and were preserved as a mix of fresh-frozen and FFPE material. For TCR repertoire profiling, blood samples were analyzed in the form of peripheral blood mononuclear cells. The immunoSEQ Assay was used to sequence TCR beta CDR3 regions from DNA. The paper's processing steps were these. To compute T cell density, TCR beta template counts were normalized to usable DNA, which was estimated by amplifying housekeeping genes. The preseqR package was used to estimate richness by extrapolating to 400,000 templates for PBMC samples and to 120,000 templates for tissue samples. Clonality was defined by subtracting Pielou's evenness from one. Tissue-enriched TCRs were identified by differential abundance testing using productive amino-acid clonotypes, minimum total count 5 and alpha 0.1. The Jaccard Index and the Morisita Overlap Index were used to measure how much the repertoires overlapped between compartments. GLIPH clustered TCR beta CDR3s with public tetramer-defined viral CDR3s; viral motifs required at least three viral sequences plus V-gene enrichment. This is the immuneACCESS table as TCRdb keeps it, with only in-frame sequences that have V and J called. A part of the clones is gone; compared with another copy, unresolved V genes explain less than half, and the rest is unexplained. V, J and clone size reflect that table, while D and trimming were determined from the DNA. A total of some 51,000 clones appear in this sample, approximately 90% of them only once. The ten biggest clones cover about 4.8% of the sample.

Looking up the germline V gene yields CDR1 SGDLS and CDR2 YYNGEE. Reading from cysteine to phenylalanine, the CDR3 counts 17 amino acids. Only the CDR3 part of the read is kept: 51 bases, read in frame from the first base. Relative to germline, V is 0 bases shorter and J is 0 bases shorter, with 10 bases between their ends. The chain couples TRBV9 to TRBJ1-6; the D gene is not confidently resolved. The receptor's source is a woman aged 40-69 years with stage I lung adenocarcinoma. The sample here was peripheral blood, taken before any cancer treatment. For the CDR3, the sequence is CASSVDHGSSYNSPLHF. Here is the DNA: TGTGCCAGCAGCGTAGACCATGGGAGCTCCTATAATTCACCCCTCCACTTT.